This T cell receptor (beta chain) emerged from a study of cytomegalovirus exposure and HLA in healthy donors. V was pared by 0 bases and J by 3 bases, with 9 bases between. Germline V gene data show CDR1 as LGHNA and CDR2 as YSLEER. The CDR3 is made up of 15 amino acids. Primers: 60 Vbeta forward and 13 Jbeta reverse. This table comes from immunoSEQ multiplex PCR, and its TCRdb copy is limited to in-frame clones, with some not included. This table holds 74,000 or so clones. The chain combines TRBV4-3 with TRBJ2-1; possible D gene TRBD2, 6 bases. This TCR derives from a woman in her sixties or seventies in good health and CMV-seronegative. The material sequenced was PBMCs. This CDR3 is CASSQDGRDYNEQFF. The CDR3 DNA is TGCGCCAGCAGCCAAGATGGGCGGGACTACAATGAGCAGTTCTTC.